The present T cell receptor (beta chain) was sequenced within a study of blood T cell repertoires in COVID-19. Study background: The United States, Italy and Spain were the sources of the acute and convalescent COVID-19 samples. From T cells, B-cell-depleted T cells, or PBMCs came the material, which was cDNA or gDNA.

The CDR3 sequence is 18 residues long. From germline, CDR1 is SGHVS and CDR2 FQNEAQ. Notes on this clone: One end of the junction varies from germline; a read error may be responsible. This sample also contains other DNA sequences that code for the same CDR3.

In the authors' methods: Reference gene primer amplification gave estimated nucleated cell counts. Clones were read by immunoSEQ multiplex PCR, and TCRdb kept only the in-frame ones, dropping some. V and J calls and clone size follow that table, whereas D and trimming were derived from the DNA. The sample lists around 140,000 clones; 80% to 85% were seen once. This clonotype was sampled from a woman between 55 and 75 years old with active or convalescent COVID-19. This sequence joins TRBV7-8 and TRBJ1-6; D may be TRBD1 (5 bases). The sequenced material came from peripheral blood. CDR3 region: CASSLLPGTSSYNSPLHF. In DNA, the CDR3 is TGTGCCAGCAGCTTGTTACCCGGGACTAGCTCCTATAATTCACCTCTCCACTTT. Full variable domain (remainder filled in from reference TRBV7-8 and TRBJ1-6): GAGVSQSPRYKVAKRGQDVALRCDPISGHVSLFWYQQALGQGPEFLTYFQNEAQLDKSGLPSDRFFAERPEGSVSTLKIQRTQQEDSAVYLCASSLLPGTSSYNSPLHFGNGTRLTVT.